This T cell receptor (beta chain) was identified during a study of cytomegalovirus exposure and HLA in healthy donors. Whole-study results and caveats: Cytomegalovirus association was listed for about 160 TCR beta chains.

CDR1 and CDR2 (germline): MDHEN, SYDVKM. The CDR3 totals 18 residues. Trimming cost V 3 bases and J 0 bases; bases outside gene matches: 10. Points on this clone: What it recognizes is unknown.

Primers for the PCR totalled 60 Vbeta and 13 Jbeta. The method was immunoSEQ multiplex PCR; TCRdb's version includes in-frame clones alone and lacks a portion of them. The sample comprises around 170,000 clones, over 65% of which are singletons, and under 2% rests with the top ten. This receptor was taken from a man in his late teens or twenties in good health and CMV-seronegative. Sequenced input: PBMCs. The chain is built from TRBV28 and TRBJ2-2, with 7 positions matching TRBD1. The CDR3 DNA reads TGTGCCAGCAGTTTGATCGCCCCTGGGACAGCGAACACCGGGGAGCTGTTTTTT. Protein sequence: CASSLIAPGTANTGELFF. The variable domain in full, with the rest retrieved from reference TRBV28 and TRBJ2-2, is DVKVTQSSRYLVKRTGEKVFLECVQDMDHENMFWYRQDPGLGLRLIYFSYDVKMKEKGDIPEGYSVSREKKERFSLILESASTNQTSMYLCASSLIAPGTANTGELFFGEGSRLTVL.